The T cell receptor (beta chain) described here comes from a study of blood T cell repertoires in COVID-19. Study overall: From T cells, B-cell-depleted T cells, or PBMCs came the material, which was cDNA or gDNA.

Across under 25 US areas, participants ranged in age from about 18 to 90 years. CDR3 length equals 14 residues. Looked up from germline, CDR1 is MDHEN and CDR2 is SYDVKM. V lost 6 bases, J lost 3 bases, and 3 bases stayed unmatched. Generated by immunoSEQ multiplex PCR, the TCRdb table keeps only in-frame clones and is missing some. The repertoire consists of 300,000 to 500,000 clones, with over 75% occurring once and the leading ten covering over 0.9%. Material for sequencing was PBMCs or T cells enriched from blood (not recorded which). This chain joins TRBV28 and TRBJ1-4, with 8 bases identical to TRBD1. The TCR sequence derives from a woman under 40 with acute COVID-19. CDR3 residues: CASRTGVANEKLFF. The CDR3 DNA follows: TGTGCCAGCAGGACAGGGGTGGCTAATGAAAAACTGTTTTTT. The entire variable domain, with the rest obtained from reference TRBV28 and TRBJ1-4, is as follows: DVKVTQSSRYLVKRTGEKVFLECVQDMDHENMFWYRQDPGLGLRLIYFSYDVKMKEKGDIPEGYSVSREKKERFSLILESASTNQTSMYLCASRTGVANEKLFFGSGTQLSVL.